This T cell receptor beta chain was recorded in a study of graft-versus-host responses after intestinal transplantation. Using immunoSEQ multiplex PCR, the repertoire was profiled, and TCRdb retains in-frame clones only, with some absent. The data hold approximately 13,000 clones, with 90% to 95% observed a single time. General study results and limits: Patients who carried graft-donor T cell macrochimerism also had high graft-versus-host to host-versus-graft clonal ratios in their allografts.

Germline V lookup: CDR1 MNHNS, CDR2 SASEGT. The CDR3 sequence is 14 residues long. V was cut by 3 bases and J by 0 bases, with 6 bases left in between. A word on this clone: Its cognate antigen is unknown.

The gene calls are TRBV6-1 and TRBJ2-4, with D uncertain. The sequencing here drew on PBMCs, taken 1032 days after intestinal transplantation. This clonotype was obtained from a human patient who received an intestinal transplant, so some T cells may come from the graft donor. The CDR3 sequence is CASSEKLAKNIQYF. The CDR3 DNA reads as TGTGCCAGCAGTGAGAAACTAGCCAAAAACATTCAGTACTTC.